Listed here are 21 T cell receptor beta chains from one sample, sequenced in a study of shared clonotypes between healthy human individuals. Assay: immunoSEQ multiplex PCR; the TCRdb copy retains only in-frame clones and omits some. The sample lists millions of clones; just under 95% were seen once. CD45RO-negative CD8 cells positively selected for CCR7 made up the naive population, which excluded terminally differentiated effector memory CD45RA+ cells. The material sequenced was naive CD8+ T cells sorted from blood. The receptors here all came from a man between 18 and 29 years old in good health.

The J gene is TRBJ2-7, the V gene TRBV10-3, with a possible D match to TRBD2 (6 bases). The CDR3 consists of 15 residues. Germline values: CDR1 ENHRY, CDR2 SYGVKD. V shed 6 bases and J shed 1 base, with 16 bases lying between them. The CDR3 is CAISLDGRSSYEQYF. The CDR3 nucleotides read TGTGCCATCAGCTTGGACGGGAGATCTTCCTACGAGCAGTACTTC.

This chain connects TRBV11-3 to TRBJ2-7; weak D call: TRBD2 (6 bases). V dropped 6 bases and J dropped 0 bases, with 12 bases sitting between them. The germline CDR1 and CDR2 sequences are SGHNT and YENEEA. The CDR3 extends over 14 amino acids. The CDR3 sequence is CASRNRDFSYEQYF. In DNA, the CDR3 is TGTGCCAGCAGGAACCGGGACTTCTCCTACGAGCAGTACTTC. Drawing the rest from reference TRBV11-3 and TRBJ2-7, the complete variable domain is EAGVVQSPRYKIIEKKQPVAFWCNPISGHNTLYWYLQNLGQGPELLIRYENEEAVDDSQLPKDRFSAERLKGVDSTLKIQPAELGDSAVYLCASRNRDFSYEQYFGPGTRLTVT.

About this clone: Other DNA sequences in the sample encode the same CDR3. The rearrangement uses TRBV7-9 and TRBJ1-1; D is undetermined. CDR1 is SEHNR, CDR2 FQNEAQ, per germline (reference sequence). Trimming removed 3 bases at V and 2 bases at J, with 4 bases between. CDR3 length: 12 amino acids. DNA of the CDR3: TGTGCCAGCAGCTTCCTCAACACTGAAGCTTTCTTT. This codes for CASSFLNTEAFF.

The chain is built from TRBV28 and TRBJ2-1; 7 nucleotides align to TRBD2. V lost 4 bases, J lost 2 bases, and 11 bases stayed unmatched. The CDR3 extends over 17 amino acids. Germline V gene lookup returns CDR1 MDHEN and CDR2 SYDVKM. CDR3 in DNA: TGTGCCAGCAGTTACCCGGTGGAAGCGGGAACCTACAATGAGCAGTTCTTC. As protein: CASSYPVEAGTYNEQFF.

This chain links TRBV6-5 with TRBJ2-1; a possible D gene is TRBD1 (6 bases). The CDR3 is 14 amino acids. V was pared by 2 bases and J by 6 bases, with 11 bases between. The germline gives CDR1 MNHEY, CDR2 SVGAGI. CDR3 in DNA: TGTGCCAGCAGTTACCTCACAGGGACCAATGAGCAGTTCTTC. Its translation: CASSYLTGTNEQFF.

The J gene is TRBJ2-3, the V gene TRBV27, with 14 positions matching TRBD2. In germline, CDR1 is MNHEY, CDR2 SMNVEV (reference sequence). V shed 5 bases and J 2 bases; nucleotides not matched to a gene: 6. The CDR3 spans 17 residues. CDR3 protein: CASSPRTSGGTTDTQYF. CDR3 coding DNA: TGTGCCAGCAGTCCTAGGACTAGCGGGGGGACCACAGATACGCAGTATTTT.

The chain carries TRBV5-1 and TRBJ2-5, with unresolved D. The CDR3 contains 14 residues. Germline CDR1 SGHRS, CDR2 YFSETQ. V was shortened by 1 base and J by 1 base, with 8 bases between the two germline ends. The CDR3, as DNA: TGCGCCAGCAGCTTGTGGTCAGCCCAAGAGACCCAGTACTTC. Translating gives CASSLWSAQETQYF.

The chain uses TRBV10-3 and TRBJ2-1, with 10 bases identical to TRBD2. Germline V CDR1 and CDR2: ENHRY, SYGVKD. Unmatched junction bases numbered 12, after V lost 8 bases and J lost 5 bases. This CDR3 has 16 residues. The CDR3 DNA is TGTGCCATCCTCAAGATCCGGACTAGCGGCGACAATGAGCAGTTCTTC. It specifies CAILKIRTSGDNEQFF.

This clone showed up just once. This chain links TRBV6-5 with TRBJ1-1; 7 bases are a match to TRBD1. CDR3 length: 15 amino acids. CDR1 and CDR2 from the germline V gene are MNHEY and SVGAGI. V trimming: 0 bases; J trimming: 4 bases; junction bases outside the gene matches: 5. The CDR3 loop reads CASSYSVTGATEAFF. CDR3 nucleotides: TGTGCCAGCAGTTACTCGGTTACAGGGGCCACTGAAGCTTTCTTT.

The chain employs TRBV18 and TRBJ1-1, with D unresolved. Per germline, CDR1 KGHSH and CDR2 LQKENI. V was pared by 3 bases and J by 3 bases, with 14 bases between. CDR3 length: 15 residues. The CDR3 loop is CASSPFPGWDTEAFF. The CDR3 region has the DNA TGTGCCAGCTCACCTTTCCCGGGATGGGACACTGAAGCTTTCTTT.

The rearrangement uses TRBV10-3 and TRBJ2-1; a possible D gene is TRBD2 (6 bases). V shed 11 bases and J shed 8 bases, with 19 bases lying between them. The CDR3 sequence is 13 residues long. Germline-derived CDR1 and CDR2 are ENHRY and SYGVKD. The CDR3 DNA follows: TGTGCCTCTCGACTAGGTTCCTTCGATGAGCAGTTCTTC. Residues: CASRLGSFDEQFF.

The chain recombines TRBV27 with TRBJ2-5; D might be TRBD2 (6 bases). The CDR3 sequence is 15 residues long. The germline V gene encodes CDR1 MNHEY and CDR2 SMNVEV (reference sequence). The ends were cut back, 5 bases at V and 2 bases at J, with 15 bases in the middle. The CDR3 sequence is CASSPTLAGQETQYF. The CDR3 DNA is TGTGCCAGCAGTCCAACCTTGGCGGGGCAAGAGACCCAGTACTTC.

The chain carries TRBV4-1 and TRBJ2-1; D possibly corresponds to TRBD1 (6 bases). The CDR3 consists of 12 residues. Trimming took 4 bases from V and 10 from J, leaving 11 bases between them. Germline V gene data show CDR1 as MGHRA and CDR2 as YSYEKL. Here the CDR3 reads CASSLGGTEQFF. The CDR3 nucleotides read TGCGCCAGCAGCCTGGGTGGGACAGAGCAGTTCTTC.

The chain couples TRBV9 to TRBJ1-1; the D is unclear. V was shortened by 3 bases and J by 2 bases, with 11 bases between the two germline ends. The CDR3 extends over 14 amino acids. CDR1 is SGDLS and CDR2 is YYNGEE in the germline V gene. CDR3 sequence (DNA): TGTGCCAGCAGCGCATACGGACCAAACACTGAAGCTTTCTTT. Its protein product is CASSAYGPNTEAFF.

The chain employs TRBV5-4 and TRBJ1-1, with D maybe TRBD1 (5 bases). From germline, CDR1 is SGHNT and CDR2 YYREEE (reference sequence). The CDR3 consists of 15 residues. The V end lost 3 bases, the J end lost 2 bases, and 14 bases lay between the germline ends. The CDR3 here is CASSSVRGSNTEAFF. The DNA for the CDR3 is TGTGCCAGCAGCTCGGTCCGGGGGTCAAACACTGAAGCTTTCTTT. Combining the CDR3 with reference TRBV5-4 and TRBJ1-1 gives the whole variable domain ETGVTQSPTHLIKTRGQQVTLRCSSQSGHNTVSWYQQALGQGPQFIFQYYREEENGRGNFPPRFSGLQFPNYSSELNVNALELDDSALYLCASSSVRGSNTEAFFGQGTRLTVV.

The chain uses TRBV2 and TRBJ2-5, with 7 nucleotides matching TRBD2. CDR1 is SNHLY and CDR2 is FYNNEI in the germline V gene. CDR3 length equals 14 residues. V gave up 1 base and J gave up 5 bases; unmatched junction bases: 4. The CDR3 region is CASSEERTSETQYF. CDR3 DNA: TGTGCCAGCAGTGAAGAGAGGACTAGTGAGACCCAGTACTTC.

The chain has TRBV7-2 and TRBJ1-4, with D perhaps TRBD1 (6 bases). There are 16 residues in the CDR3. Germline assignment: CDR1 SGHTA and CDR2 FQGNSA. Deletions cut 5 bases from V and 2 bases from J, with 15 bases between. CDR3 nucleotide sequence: TGTGCCAGCAGCCAATATGGGGGGCTGACTAATGAAAAACTGTTTTTT. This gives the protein CASSQYGGLTNEKLFF.

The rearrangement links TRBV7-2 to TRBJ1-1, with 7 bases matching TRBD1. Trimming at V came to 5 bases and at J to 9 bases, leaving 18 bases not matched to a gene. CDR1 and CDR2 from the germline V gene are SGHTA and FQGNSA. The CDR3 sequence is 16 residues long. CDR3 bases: TGTGCCAGCAGCGCCCGCGTGGGGACAGAAGGGTCCAAAGCTTTCTTT. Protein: CASSARVGTEGSKAFF.

The CDR3 protein is CASSHTGIDHSPLHF. The CDR3 DNA is TGTGCCAGCAGCCACACCGGGATAGATCATTCACCCCTCCACTTT. This chain connects TRBV9 to TRBJ1-6; D unresolved. The CDR3 length is 15 residues. Germline lookup yields CDR1 SGDLS and CDR2 YYNGEE. V was pared by 4 bases and J by 8 bases, with 16 bases between.

The CDR3 is CASSFLGQQGQETQYF. DNA for the CDR3: TGTGCCAGCAGCTTTCTTGGTCAACAGGGCCAAGAGACCCAGTACTTC. V and J are TRBV11-2 and TRBJ2-5, with D tentatively TRBD1 (6 bases). There are 16 residues in the CDR3. The germline CDR1 and CDR2 sequences are SGHAT and FQNNGV. The V end lost 3 bases, the J end lost 1 base, and 15 bases lay between the germline ends. Looking up the rest from reference TRBV11-2 and TRBJ2-5 gives the full variable domain: EAGVAQSPRYKIIEKRQSVAFWCNPISGHATLYWYQQILGQGPKLLIQFQNNGVVDDSQLPKDRFSAERLKGVDSTLKIQPAKLEDSAVYLCASSFLGQQGQETQYFGPGTRLLVL.

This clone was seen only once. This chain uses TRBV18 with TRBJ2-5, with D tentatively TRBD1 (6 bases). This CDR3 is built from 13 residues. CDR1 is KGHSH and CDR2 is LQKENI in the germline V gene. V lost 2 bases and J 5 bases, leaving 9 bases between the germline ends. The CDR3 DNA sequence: TGTGCCAGCTCACCAACAGGGCGGGAGACCCAGTACTTC. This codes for CASSPTGRETQYF.